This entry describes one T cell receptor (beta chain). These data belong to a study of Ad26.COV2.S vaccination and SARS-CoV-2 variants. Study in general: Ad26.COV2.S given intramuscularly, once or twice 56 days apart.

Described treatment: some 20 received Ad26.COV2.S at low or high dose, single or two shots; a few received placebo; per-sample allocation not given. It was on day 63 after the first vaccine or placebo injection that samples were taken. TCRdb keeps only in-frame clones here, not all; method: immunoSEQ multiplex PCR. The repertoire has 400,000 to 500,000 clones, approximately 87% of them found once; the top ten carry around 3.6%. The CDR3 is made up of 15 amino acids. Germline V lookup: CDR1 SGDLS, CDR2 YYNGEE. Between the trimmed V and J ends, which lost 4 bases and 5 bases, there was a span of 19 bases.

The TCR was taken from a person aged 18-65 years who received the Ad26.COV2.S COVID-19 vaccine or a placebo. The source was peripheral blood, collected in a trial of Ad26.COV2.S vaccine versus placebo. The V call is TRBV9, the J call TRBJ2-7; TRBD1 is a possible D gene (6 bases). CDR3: CASSLQTGGRDEQYF. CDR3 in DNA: TGTGCCAGCAGCCTCCAGACAGGTGGTAGGGACGAGCAGTACTTC.